What follows are 14 T cell receptor beta chains derived from one specimen sequenced in a study of T-cell reconstitution after alpha-beta-depleted transplantation in children. Unique molecular identifiers were incorporated when the TCRbeta library was constructed. TCRdb fed the PCR reads into MiXCR, producing one record per CDR3 protein. The table shows around 960,000 distinct CDR3 sequences, with less than 30% occurring only once. This material consisted of PBMCs, mostly from graft donor cells, taken 360 days after TCRalphabeta/CD19-depleted stem cell transplant. The receptors were sampled from a boy under two years old who had a stem cell transplant for SCID, so the T cells may come from the graft donor.

This clonotype has just a few counts. The rearrangement links TRBV20-1 to TRBJ2-7; TRBD2 matches at 11 bases. The V and J ends lost 6 bases and 2 bases, in that order; junction bases with no gene match: 9. The CDR3 is made up of 15 amino acids. The V gene's germline CDR1 is DFQATT and CDR2 SNEGSKA (reference sequence). CDR3 amino acids: CSAPGLAGGPYEQYF. The CDR3 DNA sequence: TGCAGTGCCCCCGGCCTAGCGGGGGGCCCCTACGAGCAGTACTTC.

V usage is TRBV9 and J usage is TRBJ1-1, with a possible D match to TRBD1 (6 bases). V gave up 3 bases and J gave up 5 bases, with 14 bases separating them. Looked up from germline, CDR1 is SGDLS and CDR2 is YYNGEE. This CDR3 is built from 14 residues. CDR3 loop: CASSAGGFFTEAFF. The CDR3 nucleotides are TGTGCCAGCAGCGCCGGGGGCTTTTTTACTGAAGCTTTCTTT.

The chain employs TRBV29-1 and TRBJ2-7; TRBD1 matches 9 bases. The CDR3 covers 13 residues. Germline V gives CDR1 SQVTM, CDR2 ANQGSEA. The V and J ends lost 6 bases and 5 bases, in that order; junction bases with no gene match: 8. CDR3 loop: CSVTGGRRDEQYF. The DNA of the CDR3 is TGCAGCGTGACAGGGGGTAGGAGGGACGAGCAGTACTTC.

This chain joins TRBV5-1 and TRBJ1-1, with TRBD1 identical over 7 bases. The CDR3 contains 16 residues. The V and J ends lost 0 bases and 3 bases, in that order; junction bases with no gene match: 8. Germline CDR1 is SGHRS and CDR2 is YFSETQ. The CDR3 region has the DNA TGCGCCAGCAGCTTGGGCCTTGGCAGGGGGGACACTGAAGCTTTCTTT. Its translation: CASSLGLGRGDTEAFF.

The chain employs TRBV5-1 and TRBJ2-7; D possibly uses TRBD1 or TRBD2 (5 bases each). The germline V and J ends were trimmed by 4 bases and 2 bases, with 16 bases remaining between them. The germline V gene encodes CDR1 SGHRS and CDR2 YFSETQ. The CDR3 loop spans 15 amino acids. CDR3 in amino acids: CASSLTPGRTYEQYF. The DNA for the CDR3 is TGCGCCAGCAGCCTGACGCCGGGACGGACCTACGAGCAGTACTTC.

This chain uses TRBV29-1 with TRBJ1-2; D not resolved. The germline CDR1 and CDR2 sequences are SQVTM and ANQGSEA. Between the trimmed V and J ends, which lost 3 bases and 10 bases, there was a span of 18 bases. The CDR3 sequence is 13 residues long. CDR3 in amino acids: CSVDLSRKSDYTF. The CDR3 nucleotides read TGCAGCGTTGATCTGTCCCGGAAAAGTGACTACACCTTC.

This clonotype was observed a handful of times. The chain combines TRBV20-1 with TRBJ2-3; a possible D gene is TRBD2 (5 bases). Germline V lookup: CDR1 DFQATT, CDR2 SNEGSKA (reference sequence). The V gene lost 4 bases and the J gene lost 2 bases, with 13 bases spanning the gap. This CDR3 spans 14 amino acids. The CDR3 here is CSATRGSLTDTQYF. DNA for the CDR3: TGCAGTGCTACCCGGGGATCCCTCACAGATACGCAGTATTTT.

This chain connects TRBV5-6 to TRBJ1-1, with TRBD1 matching 8 bases. CDR1 and CDR2 from the germline V gene are SGHDT and YYEEEE. Trimming at V came to 7 bases and at J to 3 bases, leaving 5 bases not matched to a gene. The CDR3 runs to 13 residues. Here the CDR3 reads CASVQGVDTEAFF. The CDR3 nucleotides read TGTGCCAGCGTACAGGGGGTGGACACTGAAGCTTTCTTT.

This clonotype was observed a few times. V usage is TRBV9 and J usage is TRBJ2-1; the D call may be TRBD1 or TRBD2 (5 bases each). Germline V CDR1 and CDR2: SGDLS, YYNGEE. The CDR3 has 15 amino acids. V lost 2 bases, J lost 0 bases, and 9 bases lay in between. The CDR3 is CASSVGGYSYNEQFF. The CDR3, as DNA: TGTGCCAGCAGCGTTGGGGGATACTCCTACAATGAGCAGTTCTTC.

The chain couples TRBV4-2 to TRBJ2-7; D unresolved. The CDR3 extends over 14 amino acids. V gave up 0 bases and J gave up 4 bases, with 10 bases separating them. Per germline, CDR1 LGHNA and CDR2 YNFKEQ. The CDR3 is CASSQEGSPYEQYF. The CDR3 DNA reads as TGTGCCAGCAGCCAAGAGGGATCGCCTTACGAGCAGTACTTC.

The rearrangement uses TRBV7-9 and TRBJ1-4; 7 nucleotides line up with TRBD1. The germline V gene encodes CDR1 SEHNR and CDR2 FQNEAQ (reference sequence). The CDR3 is 16 amino acids. V shed 1 base and J 7 bases; nucleotides not matched to a gene: 9. CDR3 sequence (DNA): TGTGCCAGCAGCTTAGACGGGACAGTACTTCGTGAAAAACTGTTTTTT. It encodes CASSLDGTVLREKLFF.

V gene TRBV3-1 combines with J gene TRBJ2-4; D is possibly TRBD1 (5 bases). The CDR3 is 15 amino acids. Germline V lookup: CDR1 LGHDT, CDR2 YNNKEL (reference sequence). V was cut by 2 bases and J by 4 bases, with 12 bases left in between. The CDR3 nucleotides read TGTGCCAGCAGCCAAAAGGCAGGGTTAAAAAACATTCAGTACTTC. It codes for CASSQKAGLKNIQYF.

The chain recombines TRBV18 with TRBJ2-6, with D unclear. The CDR3 covers 18 residues. Trimming stripped 0 bases from V and 0 bases from J, with 12 bases between. The germline V gene encodes CDR1 KGHSH and CDR2 LQKENI. CDR3 coding DNA: TGTGCCAGCTCACCACCGTTCGGCGCTAGCTCTGGGGCCAACGTCCTGACTTTC. Residues: CASSPPFGASSGANVLTF.

In DNA, the CDR3 is TGTGCCATCAGTGACCGACTAGCGGGGGGGTATGAGCAGTTCTTC. Protein product: CAISDRLAGGYEQFF. V and J are TRBV10-3 and TRBJ2-1; 14 bases line up with TRBD2. Germline values: CDR1 ENHRY, CDR2 SYGVKD. Germline trimming cut 3 bases from V and 8 bases from J; bases unmatched to any gene: 3. This CDR3 spans 15 amino acids.